The T cell receptor (beta chain) described here comes from a study of shared clonotypes between healthy human individuals. Study-level results: The study found lower generation probabilities in non-shared clonotypes than in those shared by all four donors.

Germline V gene data show CDR1 as KGHSH and CDR2 as LQKENI. V gave up 6 bases and J gave up 6 bases, with 14 bases separating them. The CDR3 spans 13 residues. Generated by immunoSEQ multiplex PCR, the TCRdb table keeps only in-frame clones and is missing some. The table has about 2.3 million clones, around 92% seen once. Of note for this clone: Its antigen is unknown.

This TCR came from a man in his late teens or twenties in good health. Some clones in this sample may be carry-over from other donors' samples. The source material was naive CD4+ T cells from PBMCs. Described subset: CD45RA+ positively selected. The chain is built from TRBV18 and TRBJ1-1, with D uncertain. CDR3 DNA sequence: TGTGCCAGCTCCCCGAATGGTGAGTCTGAAGCTTTCTTT. It encodes CASSPNGESEAFF.